The next 10 T cell receptor beta chains were all read from a single sample in a study of human T cells and chemical hapten exposure. The time point denotes: pre-sensitization, week 0. Treatment given: therapeutic diphenylcyclopropenone sensitization with weekly scalp DPC. TCRdb independently ran MiXCR on the RACE reads; one entry per CDR3 protein. The table has 300,000 to 450,000 distinct CDR3 sequences, more than 4.5% seen once. Sequenced here: whole blood, sampled in connection with sensitization to the hapten diphenylcyclopropenone (DPC). The receptors were sampled from a woman in her forties or fifties with alopecia areata. Some clones in this sample may be carry-over from other donors' samples.

In its sample, this clonotype was seen a few times. CDR3 in amino acids: CAISTGSSTDTQYF. The CDR3 region has the DNA TGTGCCATCTCTACCGGTAGCAGCACAGATACGCAGTATTTT. The chain uses TRBV10-3 and TRBJ2-3; D not resolved. V was trimmed by 8 bases and J by 0 bases, leaving 12 bases between them. The CDR3 runs 14 residues. Germline V gene data show CDR1 as ENHRY and CDR2 as SYGVKD.

There are a few counts of this clonotype. The rearrangement joins TRBV7-9 to TRBJ1-2, with a possible D match to TRBD1 (6 bases). Germline lookup yields CDR1 SEHNR and CDR2 FQNEAQ (reference sequence). The CDR3 has 14 residues. Deletions cut 4 bases from V and 2 bases from J, with 11 bases between. CDR3 sequence: CASSSVGGNYGYTF. The CDR3 nucleotides read TGTGCCAGCAGCTCGGTAGGGGGGAACTATGGCTACACCTTC.

The J gene is TRBJ1-1, the V gene TRBV30; D gene uncertain. Trimming shortened V by 0 bases and J by 0 bases, and 5 bases separated the two germline ends. The CDR3 covers 13 residues. CDR1 is GTSNPN and CDR2 is SVGIG in the germline V gene (reference sequence). Here the CDR3 reads CAWSVRLNTEAFF. DNA of the CDR3: TGTGCCTGGAGTGTACGTCTGAACACTGAAGCTTTCTTT.

The chain employs TRBV6-1 and TRBJ1-5, with D perhaps matching TRBD1 (5 bases). Germline V CDR1 and CDR2: MNHNS, SASEGT. Deletions cut 1 base from V and 2 bases from J, with 12 bases between. The CDR3 length is 16 residues. CDR3 sequence: CASSEGEGIGNQPQHF. CDR3 nucleotide sequence: TGTGCCAGCAGTGAAGGGGAGGGGATTGGCAATCAGCCCCAGCATTTT.

The sample holds a few counts of this clonotype. The genes are TRBV7-9 and TRBJ1-5; D is uncertain. Germline CDR1 is SEHNR and CDR2 is FQNEAQ (reference sequence). V was clipped by 4 bases and J by 7 bases, with 11 bases between them. The CDR3 contains 13 residues. CDR3 coding DNA: TGTGCCAGCAGCTCTACCATTATGCAGCCCCAGCATTTT. As protein: CASSSTIMQPQHF.

This clonotype was detected only a few times. The CDR3 DNA reads TGCGCCAGCAGCTGGGGGAATATACGGGCGGGAAATATTACTGAAGCTTTCTTT. This translates into CASSWGNIRAGNITEAFF. The chain uses TRBV5-1 and TRBJ1-1, with TRBD1 as a possible D gene (5 bases). Germline assignment: CDR1 SGHRS and CDR2 YFSETQ. V lost 3 bases, J lost 5 bases, and 26 bases lay in between. The CDR3 spans 18 residues.

This clonotype was seen ten or more times. The chain links TRBV2 to TRBJ1-1; 10 nucleotides match TRBD1. The CDR3 length is 16 residues. Germline loops: CDR1 SNHLY, CDR2 FYNNEI. J lost 4 bases, V lost 4 bases, and 9 bases had no gene match. CDR3 sequence (DNA): TGTGCCAGCAGTGCCCTAAGACAGGGGGCGGGCACTGAAGCTTTCTTT. Protein sequence: CASSALRQGAGTEAFF. Full variable domain (outside the CDR3, taken from reference TRBV2 and TRBJ1-1): EPEVTQTPSHQVTQMGQEVILRCVPISNHLYFYWYRQILGQKVEFLVSFYNNEISEKSEIFDDQFSVERPDGSNFTLKIRSTKLEDSAMYFCASSALRQGAGTEAFFGQGTRLTVV.

At least ten counts were recorded for this clonotype. This chain connects TRBV12-3 or TRBV12-4 to TRBJ2-2; D ambiguous. Trimming removed 8 bases from V and 1 base from J, with 8 bases in between. The CDR3 runs 13 residues. CDR3 sequence reads: CASGRMNTGELFF. As DNA, the CDR3 is TGTGCCAGCGGTCGGATGAACACCGGGGAGCTGTTTTTT.

This clonotype was seen a handful of times. The J gene is TRBJ2-5, the V gene TRBV12-3 or TRBV12-4; the match to TRBD2 covers 9 bases. This CDR3 has 13 residues. Trimming removed 11 bases from V and 0 bases from J; junction bases left unmatched: 4. CDR3 residues: CAFRLADQETQYF. CDR3 DNA sequence: TGTGCCTTTAGACTAGCGGACCAAGAGACCCAGTACTTC.

This clonotype was recorded a few times. The V gene is TRBV12-5, the J gene TRBJ2-1; 10 nucleotides match TRBD1. Trimming cost V 4 bases and J 15 bases; bases outside gene matches: 9. Germline CDR1 reads LGHNT; CDR2 reads FRNRAP. This CDR3 comprises 13 residues. CDR3 DNA sequence: TGTGCTAGTGGTTCGCCCCCGGGACAGGGGTGGTTCTTC. Its protein is CASGSPPGQGWFF.